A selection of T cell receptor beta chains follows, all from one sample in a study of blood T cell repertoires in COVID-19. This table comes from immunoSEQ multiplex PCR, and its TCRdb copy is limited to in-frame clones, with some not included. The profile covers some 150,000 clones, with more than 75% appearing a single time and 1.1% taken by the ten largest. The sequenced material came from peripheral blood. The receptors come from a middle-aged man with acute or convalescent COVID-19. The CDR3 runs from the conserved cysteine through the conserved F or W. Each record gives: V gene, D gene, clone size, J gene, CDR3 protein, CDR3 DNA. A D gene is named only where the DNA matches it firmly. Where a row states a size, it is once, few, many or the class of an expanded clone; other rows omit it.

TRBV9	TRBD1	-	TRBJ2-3	CASSHNRGTGETDTQYF	TGTGCCAGCAGCCATAACAGGGGGACAGGTGAGACAGATACGCAGTATTTT
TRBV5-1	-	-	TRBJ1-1	CASSLWAGTPAEAFF	TGCGCCAGCAGCTTGTGGGCAGGAACACCCGCTGAAGCTTTCTTT
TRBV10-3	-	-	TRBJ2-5	CAISDWGGLEETQYF	TGTGCCATCAGTGATTGGGGGGGCCTCGAAGAGACCCAGTACTTC
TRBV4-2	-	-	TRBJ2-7	CASSQDYGGFYEQYF	TGTGCCAGCAGCCAAGATTACGGCGGATTCTACGAGCAGTACTTC
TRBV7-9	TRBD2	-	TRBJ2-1	CASSPPRLAGVSFDEQFF	TGTGCCAGCAGCCCACCCCGTCTAGCGGGGGTTTCGTTTGATGAGCAGTTCTTC
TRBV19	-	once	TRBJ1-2	CASSPGHTSQGYTF	TGTGCCAGTAGTCCGGGACATACGAGCCAAGGCTACACCTTC
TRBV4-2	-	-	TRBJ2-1	CASSQDRGPIEQFF	TGTGCCAGCAGCCAAGATCGAGGCCCCATTGAGCAGTTCTTC
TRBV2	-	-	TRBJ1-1	CASSPETGTEAFF	TGTGCCAGCAGTCCCGAGACAGGCACTGAAGCTTTCTTT
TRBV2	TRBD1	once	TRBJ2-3	CASSEVDRGYTDTQYF	TGTGCCAGCAGTGAAGTCGACAGGGGATACACAGATACGCAGTATTTT
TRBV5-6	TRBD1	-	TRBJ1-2	CASSLGQGEDGYTF	TGTGCCAGCAGCTTAGGGCAGGGGGAGGATGGCTACACCTTC
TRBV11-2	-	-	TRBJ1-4	CASSLGSGNEKLFF	TGTGCCAGCAGCTTAGGGTCAGGGAACGAAAAACTGTTTTTT
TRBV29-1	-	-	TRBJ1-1	CSAERRWNTEAFF	TGCAGCGCCGAACGTCGGTGGAACACTGAAGCTTTCTTT
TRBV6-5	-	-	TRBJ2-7	CASRPPGQRYEQYF	TGTGCCAGCAGACCACCCGGACAGAGATACGAGCAGTACTTC
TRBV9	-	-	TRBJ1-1	CASSVVDSGMNTEAFF	TGTGCCAGCAGCGTCGTAGATTCAGGGATGAACACTGAAGCTTTCTTT
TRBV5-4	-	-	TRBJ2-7	CASSAEGGGLAEQYF	TGTGCCAGCAGCGCTGAGGGAGGCGGCTTGGCGGAGCAGTACTTC
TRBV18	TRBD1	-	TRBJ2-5	CASSWTGSQETQYF	TGTGCCAGCTCATGGACAGGCAGTCAAGAGACCCAGTACTTC
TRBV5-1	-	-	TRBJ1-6	CASSTEAGSGSPLHF	TGCGCCAGCAGCACCGAGGCCGGGTCCGGTTCACCCCTCCACTTT
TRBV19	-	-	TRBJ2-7	CASSIDRGPYEQYF	TGTGCCAGTAGTATAGACAGGGGACCCTACGAGCAGTACTTC
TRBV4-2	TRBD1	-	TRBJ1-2	CASSQGTGVGYTF	TGTGCCAGCAGCCAAGGGACAGGGGTAGGCTACACCTTC
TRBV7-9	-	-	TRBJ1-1	CASSLNSDRKAFF	TGTGCCAGCAGCTTAAATTCTGACAGGAAAGCTTTCTTT
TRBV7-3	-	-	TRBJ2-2	CASSSGGGELFF	TGTGCCAGCAGCTCCGGGGGAGGGGAGCTGTTTTTT
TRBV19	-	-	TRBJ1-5	CASSTRTWDQPQHF	TGTGCCAGTAGTACTCGGACATGGGATCAGCCCCAGCATTTT
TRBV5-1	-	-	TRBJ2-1	CASSLRGSGGEQFF	TGCGCCAGCAGCTTAAGGGGTTCCGGGGGTGAGCAGTTCTTC
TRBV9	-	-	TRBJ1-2	CASSIGDLGYGYTF	TGTGCCAGCAGCATCGGGGACTTGGGCTATGGCTACACCTTC
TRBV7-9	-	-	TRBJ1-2	CASSSRTANGYTF	TGTGCCAGCAGCTCTAGGACAGCCAATGGCTACACCTTC
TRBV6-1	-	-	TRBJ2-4	CASSEIGPGNIQYF	TGTGCCAGCAGTGAAATAGGCCCGGGGAACATTCAGTACTTC
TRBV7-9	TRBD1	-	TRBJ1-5	CASSLGTGGNQPQHF	TGTGCCAGCAGCTTGGGGACAGGGGGAAATCAGCCCCAGCATTTT
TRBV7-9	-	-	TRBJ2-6	CAIGATGANVLTF	TGTGCCATAGGGGCGACGGGGGCCAACGTCCTGACTTTC
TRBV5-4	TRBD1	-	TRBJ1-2	CASSLGQGVNYGYTF	TGTGCCAGCAGCTTGGGACAGGGAGTTAACTATGGCTACACCTTC
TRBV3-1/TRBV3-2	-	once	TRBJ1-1	CASSQRDTNTEAFF	TGTGCCAGCAGCCAACGGGACACGAACACTGAAGCTTTCTTT
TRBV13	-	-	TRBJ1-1	CASSLRGNTEAFF	TGTGCCAGCAGCTTAAGGGGGAACACTGAAGCTTTCTTT
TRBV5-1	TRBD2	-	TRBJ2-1	CASSFRLAGVSNEQFF	TGCGCCAGCAGCTTTAGACTAGCGGGGGTCAGCAATGAGCAGTTCTTC
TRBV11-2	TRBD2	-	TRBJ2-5	CASSFSGGAQETQYF	TGTGCCAGCAGCTTTAGCGGGGGGGCCCAAGAGACCCAGTACTTC
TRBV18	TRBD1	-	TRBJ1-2	CASSPGQGPGYTF	TGTGCCAGCTCACCAGGACAGGGCCCAGGCTACACCTTC
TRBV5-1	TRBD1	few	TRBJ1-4	CASSPGQGAGEKLFF	TGCGCCAGCAGCCCAGGACAGGGGGCTGGTGAAAAACTGTTTTTT
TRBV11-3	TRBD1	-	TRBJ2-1	CASSLDHGQGHEQFF	TGTGCCAGCAGCTTAGATCACGGACAGGGCCATGAGCAGTTCTTC
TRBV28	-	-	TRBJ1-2	CASSVTGMDYGYTF	TGTGCCAGCAGTGTGACAGGAATGGACTATGGCTACACCTTC
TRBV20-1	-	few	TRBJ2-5	CSARPLETQYF	TGCAGTGCTAGACCATTGGAGACCCAGTACTTC
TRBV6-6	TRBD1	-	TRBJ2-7	CASSGTGPYEQYF	TGTGCCAGCAGTGGGACAGGACCCTACGAGCAGTACTTC
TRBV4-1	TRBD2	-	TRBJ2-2	CASSTAGVNTGELFF	TGCGCCAGCAGCACAGCGGGGGTCAACACCGGGGAGCTGTTTTTT
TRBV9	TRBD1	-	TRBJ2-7	CASSVASGQGLYEQYF	TGTGCCAGCAGCGTAGCTTCGGGACAGGGGCTCTACGAGCAGTACTTC
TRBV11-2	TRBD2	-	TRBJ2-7	CASSLDLAGGREQYF	TGTGCCAGCAGCTTAGACCTGGCGGGGGGAAGAGAGCAGTACTTC
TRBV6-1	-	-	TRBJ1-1	CASSEQFWRGEAFF	TGTGCCAGCAGTGAACAGTTCTGGCGGGGTGAAGCTTTCTTT
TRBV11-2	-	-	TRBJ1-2	CASSPTSGVPGGYTF	TGTGCCAGCAGCCCAACCTCCGGGGTACCCGGGGGCTACACCTTC
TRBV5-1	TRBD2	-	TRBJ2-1	CASSLASGGAYEQFF	TGCGCCAGCAGCTTGGCCAGCGGGGGGGCATACGAGCAGTTCTTC
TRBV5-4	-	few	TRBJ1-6	CASSGGMGDSPLHF	TGTGCCAGCAGCGGGGGGATGGGAGATTCACCCCTCCACTTT
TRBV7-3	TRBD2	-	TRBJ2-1	CASSPRTSGGFGEQFF	TGTGCCAGCAGCCCCCGGACTAGCGGGGGTTTCGGTGAGCAGTTCTTC
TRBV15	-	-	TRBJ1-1	CATSITLEVSFAFF	TGTGCCACCAGCATCACCCTCGAGGTGTCTTTTGCTTTCTTT